The present T cell receptor beta chain was sequenced within a study of blood T cell repertoires in COVID-19. Turning to the study itself: Samples representing acute and convalescent COVID-19 were sourced from the United States, Italy and Spain. The analysed material was cDNA or gDNA that came from T cells, B-cell-depleted T cells, or PBMCs.

Per the germline V gene, CDR1 is MNHEY and CDR2 is SVGEGT. The V end lost 0 bases, the J end lost 10 bases, and 10 bases lay between the germline ends. The CDR3 spans 14 residues. This clone was detected a few times. Original methodology: Reference gene primer amplification yielded estimated nucleated cell counts. Only in-frame clones appear in the TCRdb table, and some are missing; sequencing was by immunoSEQ multiplex PCR. The V and J calls and clone size were taken over from that table, and D and trimming were inferred from the DNA. The table shows around 76,000 clones, with roughly 82% occurring only once.

The sequencing sample was made of peripheral blood. The chain employs TRBV6-2 or TRBV6-3 and TRBJ1-6; D ambiguous. The clonotype was recovered from a woman older than 75 with active or convalescent COVID-19. The CDR3 DNA reads TGTGCCAGCAGTTACTCGAGTGCGTTCTCACCCCTCCACTTT. This codes for CASSYSSAFSPLHF.